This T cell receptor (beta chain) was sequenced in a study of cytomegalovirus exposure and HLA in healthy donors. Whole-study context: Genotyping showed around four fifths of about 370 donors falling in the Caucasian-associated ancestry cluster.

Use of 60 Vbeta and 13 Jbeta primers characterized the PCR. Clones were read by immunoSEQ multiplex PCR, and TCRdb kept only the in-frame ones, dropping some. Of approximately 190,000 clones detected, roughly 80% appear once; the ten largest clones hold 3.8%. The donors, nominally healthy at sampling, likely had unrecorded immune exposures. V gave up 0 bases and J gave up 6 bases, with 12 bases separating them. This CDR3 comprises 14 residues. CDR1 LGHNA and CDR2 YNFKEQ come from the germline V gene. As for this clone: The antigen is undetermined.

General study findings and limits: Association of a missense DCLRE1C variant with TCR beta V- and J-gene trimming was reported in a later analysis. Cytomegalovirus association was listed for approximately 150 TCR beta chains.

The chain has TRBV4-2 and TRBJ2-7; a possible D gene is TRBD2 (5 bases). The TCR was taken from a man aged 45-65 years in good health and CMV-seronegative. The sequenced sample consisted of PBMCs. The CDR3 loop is CASSQDGGSSEQYF. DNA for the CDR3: TGTGCCAGCAGCCAAGATGGAGGTTCTAGCGAGCAGTACTTC.